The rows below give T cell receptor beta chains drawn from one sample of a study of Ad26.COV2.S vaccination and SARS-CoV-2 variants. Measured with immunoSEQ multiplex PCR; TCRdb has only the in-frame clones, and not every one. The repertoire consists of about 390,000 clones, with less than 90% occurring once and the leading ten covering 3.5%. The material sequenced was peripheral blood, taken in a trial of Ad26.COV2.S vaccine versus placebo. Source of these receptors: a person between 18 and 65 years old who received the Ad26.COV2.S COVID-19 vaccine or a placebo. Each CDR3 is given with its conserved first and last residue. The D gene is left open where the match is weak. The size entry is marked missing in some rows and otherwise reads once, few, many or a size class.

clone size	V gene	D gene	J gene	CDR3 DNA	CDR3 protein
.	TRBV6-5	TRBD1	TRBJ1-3	TGTGCCAGCAGTCCCGCGGGACAGGGGTTTAACACCATATATTTT	CASSPAGQGFNTIYF
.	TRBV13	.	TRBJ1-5	TGTGCCAGCAGCTCGGGAGCCGATCAGCCCCAGCATTTT	CASSSGADQPQHF
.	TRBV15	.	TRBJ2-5	TGTGCCACCAGCAGAGATCTCCCGGGGAACCAAGGGACCCAGTACTTC	CATSRDLPGNQGTQYF
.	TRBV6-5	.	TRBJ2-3	TGTGCCAGCAGGCGGGACAGCGCACTCGATACGCAGTATTTT	CASRRDSALDTQYF
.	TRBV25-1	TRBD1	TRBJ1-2	TGTGCCAGCAGTGAATACGACAGGGAAGGCTACACCTTC	CASSEYDREGYTF
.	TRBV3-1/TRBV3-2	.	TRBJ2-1	TGTGCCAGCAGCCAAGACGCCTATGGGGGTGAGCAGTTCTTC	CASSQDAYGGEQFF
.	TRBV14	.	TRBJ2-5	TGTGCCAGCAGCCAAGTGGAGGGTTGGGAGACCCAGTACTTC	CASSQVEGWETQYF
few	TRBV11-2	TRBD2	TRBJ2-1	TGTGCCAGCAGCTTAACGGGGGGGTACAATGAGCAGTTCTTC	CASSLTGGYNEQFF
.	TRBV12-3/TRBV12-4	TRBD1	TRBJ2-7	TGTGCCAGCAGTTCCCGACAGGGCTACGAGCAGTACTTC	CASSSRQGYEQYF
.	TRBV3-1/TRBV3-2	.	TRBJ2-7	TGTGCCAGCAGCCCAGCCGTAGGGGCCTACGAGCAGTACTTC	CASSPAVGAYEQYF
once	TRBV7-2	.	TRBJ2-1	TGTGCCAGCAGCAGCGGGCCGTCGACCTACAATGAGCAGTTCTTC	CASSSGPSTYNEQFF
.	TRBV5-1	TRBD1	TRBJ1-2	TGCGCCAGCAGCTTGGACGGGACAGGGGGCTATGGCTACACCTTC	CASSLDGTGGYGYTF